The text below deals with one T cell receptor beta chain. Its antigen remains unknown. The V end lost 0 bases, the J end lost 1 base, and 9 bases lay between the germline ends. Germline CDR1 reads GTSNPN; CDR2 reads SVGIG (reference sequence). The CDR3 runs 14 residues. These data are taken from a study of cytomegalovirus exposure and HLA in healthy donors. Whole-study results and caveats: TCR beta sequences reportedly predicted most subjects' HLA-A and HLA-B alleles accurately. Later analysis suggested links between common viral pathogens and several top significant clusters. Reported results showed that the classifier diagnosed cytomegalovirus status with high specificity and sensitivity.

The study ran its PCR with 60 Vbeta and 13 Jbeta primers. Only in-frame clones appear in the TCRdb table, and some are missing; sequencing was by immunoSEQ multiplex PCR. The repertoire has 95,000 or so clones, about 75% of them found once; the top ten carry 4.9%. This rearrangement joins TRBV30 to TRBJ1-1; D is ambiguous. The TCR originated in a woman aged 40 to 50 in good health and CMV-seronegative. The sequenced material came from PBMCs. The CDR3 region has the DNA TGTGCCTGGAGTGTGAAGGCAGGGAACACTGAAGCTTTCTTT. This translates into CAWSVKAGNTEAFF. The full variable domain, completed using reference TRBV30 and TRBJ1-1, is SQTIHQWPATLVQPVGSPLSLECTVEGTSNPNLYWYRQAAGRGLQLLFYSVGIGQISSEVPQNLSASRPQDRQFILSSKKLLLSDSGFYLCAWSVKAGNTEAFFGQGTRLTVV.